This entry describes one T cell receptor (beta chain). Regions amplified from RNA transcripts were the TCR beta CDR3 regions. TCR CDR3 regions were first amplified by RT-PCR with HTBI primers. MiXCR, applied by TCRdb to the multiplex PCR reads, yields one record per CDR3 protein. The table shows some 800,000 distinct CDR3 sequences, with roughly 40% occurring only once. This specimen comes from a study of T cells in Graves' hyperthyroidism and ophthalmopathy. Hyperthyroidism of Graves' type that showed no ophthalmopathy progression within 18 months was stable. The CDR3 contains 14 residues. From germline, CDR1 is LNHNV and CDR2 YYDKDF (reference sequence). Trimming removed 5 bases at V and 5 bases at J, with 15 bases between.

The chain carries TRBV15 and TRBJ2-5; D remains unclear. The TCR originated in a man between 18 and 35 years old with Graves' hyperthyroidism. Material for sequencing was blood. The CDR3 loop reads CATSGKGSGETQYF. Written as DNA, the CDR3 is TGTGCCACCAGCGGAAAAGGGTCGGGCGAGACCCAGTACTTC.